This paragraph reports one T cell receptor beta chain. Antigen: not known. These data come from a study of post-analysis software for immune sequencing data. The study's findings and limits: Samples prepared in the same batch strongly co-clustered by F measure. Relative to controls, patients with multiple sclerosis showed significantly lower normalized Chao1 diversity. Relative to controls, patients had five TRBV segments at higher frequency, with TRBV5-6, TRBV5-1 and TRBV20-1 among these.

Presence of unique molecular identifiers characterized the TCR beta cDNA libraries. Input of 1 to 10 million T cells yielded approximately 500,000 cDNA molecules. One entry per CDR3 protein, called by TCRdb with MiXCR from the PCR reads. The top ten hold roughly 1.7% of the sample, which has 450,000 to 650,000 distinct CDR3 sequences, roughly 40% seen once. Looked up from germline, CDR1 is SGHTA and CDR2 is FQGNSA. J was trimmed by 2 bases and V by 2 bases; bases with no gene match: 5. There are 15 residues in the CDR3. This sequence joins TRBV7-2 and TRBJ2-5, with 7 bases aligning to TRBD2. What was sequenced was blood. The TCR comes from a girl aged 10 to 17 with multiple sclerosis. The CDR3 coding sequence is TGTGCCAGCAGCTTATGGGGAGCGGGGCAAGAGACCCAGTACTTC. Translating it yields CASSLWGAGQETQYF.